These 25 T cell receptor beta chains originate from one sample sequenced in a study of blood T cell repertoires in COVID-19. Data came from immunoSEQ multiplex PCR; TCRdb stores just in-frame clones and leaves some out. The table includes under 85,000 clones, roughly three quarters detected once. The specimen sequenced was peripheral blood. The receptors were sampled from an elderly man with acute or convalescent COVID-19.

The CDR3 sequence is CATSRDYAVNREYGYTF. In nucleotides, the CDR3 is TGTGCCACCAGCAGAGATTATGCCGTGAACAGGGAGTATGGCTACACCTTC. The chain couples TRBV15 to TRBJ1-2; a weak D match, TRBD1 (6 bases). Between the trimmed V and J ends, which lost 0 bases and 5 bases, there was a span of 19 bases. CDR3 size: 17 residues. CDR1 is LNHNV and CDR2 is YYDKDF in the germline V gene (reference sequence).

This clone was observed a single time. CDR3 residues: CASSREAGEKLFF. CDR3 DNA: TGTGCCAGCTCCCGAGAGGCGGGTGAAAAACTGTTTTTT. This chain links TRBV18 with TRBJ1-4; D gene unclear. Germline lookup yields CDR1 KGHSH and CDR2 LQKENI. V lost 6 bases, J lost 7 bases, and 12 bases lay in between. CDR3 length: 13 residues.

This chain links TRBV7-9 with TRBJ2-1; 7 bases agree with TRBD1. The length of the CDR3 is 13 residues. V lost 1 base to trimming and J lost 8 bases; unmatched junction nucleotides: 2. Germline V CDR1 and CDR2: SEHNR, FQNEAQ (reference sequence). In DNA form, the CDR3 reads TGTGCCAGCAGCTTAGTCAGGGGGTATGAGCAGTTCTTC. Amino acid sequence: CASSLVRGYEQFF. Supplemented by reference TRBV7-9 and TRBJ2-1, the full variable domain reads DTGVSQNPRHKITKRGQNVTFRCDPISEHNRLYWYRQTLGQGPEFLTYFQNEAQLEKSRLLSDRFSAERPKGSFSTLEIQRTEQGDSAMYLCASSLVRGYEQFFGPGTRLTVL.

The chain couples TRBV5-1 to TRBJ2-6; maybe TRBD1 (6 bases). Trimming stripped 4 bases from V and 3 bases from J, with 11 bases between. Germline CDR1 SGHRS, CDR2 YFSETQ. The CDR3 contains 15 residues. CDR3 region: CASSPTGSGANVLTF. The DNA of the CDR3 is TGCGCCAGCAGCCCTACAGGGAGTGGGGCCAACGTCCTGACTTTC. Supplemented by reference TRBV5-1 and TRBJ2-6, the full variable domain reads KAGVTQTPRYLIKTRGQQVTLSCSPISGHRSVSWYQQTPGQGLQFLFEYFSETQRNKGNFPGRFSGRQFSNSRSEMNVSTLELGDSALYLCASSPTGSGANVLTFGAGSRLTVL.

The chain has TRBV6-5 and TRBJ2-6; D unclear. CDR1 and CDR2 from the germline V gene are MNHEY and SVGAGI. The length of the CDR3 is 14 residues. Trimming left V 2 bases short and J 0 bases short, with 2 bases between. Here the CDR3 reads CASSYLSGANVLTF. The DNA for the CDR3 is TGTGCCAGCAGTTACCTCTCTGGGGCCAACGTCCTGACTTTC.

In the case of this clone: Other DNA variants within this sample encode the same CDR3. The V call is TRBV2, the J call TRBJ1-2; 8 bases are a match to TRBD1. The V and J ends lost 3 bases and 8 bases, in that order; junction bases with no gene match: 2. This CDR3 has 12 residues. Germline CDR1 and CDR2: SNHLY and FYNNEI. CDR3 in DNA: TGTGCCAGCAGTGAGACAGGGGACGGCTACACCTTC. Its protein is CASSETGDGYTF.

The CDR3 sequence: CASSLRVSGTSGRNTGELFF. CDR3 in DNA: TGTGCCAGCTCCCTCAGGGTATCCGGGACTAGCGGGAGAAACACCGGGGAGCTGTTTTTT. This chain links TRBV18 with TRBJ2-2; 14 nucleotides agree with TRBD2. CDR3 size: 20 residues. V lost 6 bases and J lost 2; bases outside the gene matches: 14. CDR1 and CDR2 (germline): KGHSH, LQKENI. Filled out from reference TRBV18 and TRBJ2-2, the complete variable domain reads NAGVMQNPRHLVRRRGQEARLRCSPMKGHSHVYWYRQLPEEGLKFMVYLQKENIIDESGMPKERFSAEFPKEGPSILRIQQVVRGDSAAYFCASSLRVSGTSGRNTGELFFGEGSRLTVL.

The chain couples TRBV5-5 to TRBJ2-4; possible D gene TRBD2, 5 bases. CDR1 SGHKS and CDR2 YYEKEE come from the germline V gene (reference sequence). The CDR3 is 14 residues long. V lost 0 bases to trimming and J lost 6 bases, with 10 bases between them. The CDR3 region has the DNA TGTGCCAGCAGCTTGGAAGAGGGTCGAAACATTCAGTACTTC. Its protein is CASSLEEGRNIQYF.

The CDR3 loop reads CASSLGGYGYTF. The CDR3, as DNA: TGCGCCAGCAGCTTGGGCGGCTATGGCTACACCTTC. This chain connects TRBV5-1 to TRBJ1-2, with D uncertain. This CDR3 contains 12 residues. The V end was cut by 0 bases, the J end by 4 bases, with 4 bases between. Germline V gene lookup returns CDR1 SGHRS and CDR2 YFSETQ.

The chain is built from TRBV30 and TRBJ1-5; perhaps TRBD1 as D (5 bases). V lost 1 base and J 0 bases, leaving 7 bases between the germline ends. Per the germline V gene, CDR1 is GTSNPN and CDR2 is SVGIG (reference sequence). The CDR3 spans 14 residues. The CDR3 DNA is TGTGCCTGGAGTGGGGGCCGTAGCAATCAGCCCCAGCATTTT. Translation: CAWSGGRSNQPQHF.

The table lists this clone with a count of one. The CDR3 spells CATSPRRGQDTQYF. The CDR3 DNA is TGTGCCACCAGCCCCAGGAGGGGTCAGGATACGCAGTATTTT. V and J are TRBV15 and TRBJ2-3; a possible D gene is TRBD2 (6 bases). Germline V gene sequence: CDR1 LNHNV, CDR2 YYDKDF (reference sequence). This CDR3 has 14 residues. The V and J ends lost 5 bases and 6 bases respectively, with 15 bases between them.

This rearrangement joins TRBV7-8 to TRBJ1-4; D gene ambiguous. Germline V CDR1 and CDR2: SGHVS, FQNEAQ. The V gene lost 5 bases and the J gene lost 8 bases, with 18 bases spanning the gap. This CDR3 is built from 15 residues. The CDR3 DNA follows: TGTGCCAGCAGCGCCACAGAATTGATGAACGAAAAACTGTTTTTT. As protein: CASSATELMNEKLFF.

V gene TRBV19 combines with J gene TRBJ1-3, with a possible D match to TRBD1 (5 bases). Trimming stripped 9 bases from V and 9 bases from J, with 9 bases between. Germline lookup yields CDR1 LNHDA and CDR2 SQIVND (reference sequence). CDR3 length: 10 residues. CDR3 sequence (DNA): TGTGCCAGCAGCGGGGGCACCATATATTTT. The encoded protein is CASSGGTIYF.

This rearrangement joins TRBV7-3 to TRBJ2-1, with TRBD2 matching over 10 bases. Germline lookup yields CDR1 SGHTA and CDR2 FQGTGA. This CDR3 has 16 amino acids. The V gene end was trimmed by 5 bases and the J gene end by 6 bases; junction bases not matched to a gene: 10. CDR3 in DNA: TGTGCCAGCAGCCCTCACGTGCTAGCGGGGGCCAATGAGCAGTTCTTC. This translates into CASSPHVLAGANEQFF.

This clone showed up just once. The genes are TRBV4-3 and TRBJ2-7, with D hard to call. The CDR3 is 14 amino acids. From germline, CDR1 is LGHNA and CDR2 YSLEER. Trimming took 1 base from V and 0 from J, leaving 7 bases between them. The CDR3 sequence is CASSQALNSYEQYF. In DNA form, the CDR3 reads TGCGCCAGCAGCCAAGCACTGAACTCCTACGAGCAGTACTTC.

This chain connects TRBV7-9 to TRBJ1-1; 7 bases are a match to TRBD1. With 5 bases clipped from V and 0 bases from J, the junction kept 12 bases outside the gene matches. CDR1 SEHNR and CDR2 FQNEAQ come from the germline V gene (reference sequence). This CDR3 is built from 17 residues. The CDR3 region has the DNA TGTGCCAGCAGCCTACGTAGGGGGCCAATTATGAACACTGAAGCTTTCTTT. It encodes CASSLRRGPIMNTEAFF.

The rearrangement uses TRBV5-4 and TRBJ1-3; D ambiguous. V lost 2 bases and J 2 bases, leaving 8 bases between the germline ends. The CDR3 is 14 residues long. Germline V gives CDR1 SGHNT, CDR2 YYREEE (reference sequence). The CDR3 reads CASSFGGPGNTIYF. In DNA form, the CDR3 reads TGTGCCAGCAGCTTTGGTGGCCCTGGAAACACCATATATTTT. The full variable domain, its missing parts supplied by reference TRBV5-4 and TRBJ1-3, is ETGVTQSPTHLIKTRGQQVTLRCSSQSGHNTVSWYQQALGQGPQFIFQYYREEENGRGNFPPRFSGLQFPNYSSELNVNALELDDSALYLCASSFGGPGNTIYFGEGSWLTVV.

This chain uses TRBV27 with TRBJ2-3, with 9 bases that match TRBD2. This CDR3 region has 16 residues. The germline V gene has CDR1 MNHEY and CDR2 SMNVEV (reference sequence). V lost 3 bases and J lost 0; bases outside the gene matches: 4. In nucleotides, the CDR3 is TGTGCCAGCAGTTTTTTAGCGGGAGCTAGCACAGATACGCAGTATTTT. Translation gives CASSFLAGASTDTQYF.

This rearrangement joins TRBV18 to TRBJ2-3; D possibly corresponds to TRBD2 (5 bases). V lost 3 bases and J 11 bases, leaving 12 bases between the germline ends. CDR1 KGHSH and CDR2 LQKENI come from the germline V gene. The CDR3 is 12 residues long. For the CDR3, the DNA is TGTGCCAGCTCACCTCCGGGGTGGAGGCAGTATTTT. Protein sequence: CASSPPGWRQYF.

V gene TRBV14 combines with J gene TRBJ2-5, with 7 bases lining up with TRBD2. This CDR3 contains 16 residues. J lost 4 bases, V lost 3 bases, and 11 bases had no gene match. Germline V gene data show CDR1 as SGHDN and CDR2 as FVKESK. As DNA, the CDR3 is TGTGCCAGCAGCCATATCGGACTAGGCGTTCGAGAGACCCAGTACTTC. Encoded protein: CASSHIGLGVRETQYF.

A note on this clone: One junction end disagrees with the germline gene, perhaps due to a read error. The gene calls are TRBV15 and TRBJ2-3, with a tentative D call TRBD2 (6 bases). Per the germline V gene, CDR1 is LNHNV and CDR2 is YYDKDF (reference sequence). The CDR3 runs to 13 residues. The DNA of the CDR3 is TGTGCCACCAGCAGAGATTATGCGGCGGGACCCCATTTT. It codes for CATSRDYAAGPHF.

CDR3 DNA: TGTGCCAGCAGTCGAATTGCCGGGACAGGGACGAGGGGAGAGACCCAGTACTTC. Residues: CASSRIAGTGTRGETQYF. The V gene is TRBV7-9, the J gene TRBJ2-5; 9 nucleotides line up with TRBD1. Germline CDR1 is SEHNR and CDR2 is FQNEAQ (reference sequence). CDR3 length: 18 residues. The J segment lost 4 bases and the V segment lost 6 bases, leaving 18 bases of the junction unmatched.

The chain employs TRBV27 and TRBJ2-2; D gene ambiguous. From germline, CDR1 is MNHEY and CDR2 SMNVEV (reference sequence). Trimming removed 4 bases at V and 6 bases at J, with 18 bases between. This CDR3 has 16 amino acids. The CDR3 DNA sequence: TGTGCCAGCAGTTCCACCTGGTTCACGTTAGCCGGGGAGCTGTTTTTT. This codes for CASSSTWFTLAGELFF.

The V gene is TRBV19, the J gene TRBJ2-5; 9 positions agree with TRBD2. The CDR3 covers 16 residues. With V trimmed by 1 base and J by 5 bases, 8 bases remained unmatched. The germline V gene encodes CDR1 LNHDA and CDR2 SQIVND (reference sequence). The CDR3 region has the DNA TGTGCCAGTAGTATAGGGGGGGGACTAGCTGACGAGACCCAGTACTTC. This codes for CASSIGGGLADETQYF.

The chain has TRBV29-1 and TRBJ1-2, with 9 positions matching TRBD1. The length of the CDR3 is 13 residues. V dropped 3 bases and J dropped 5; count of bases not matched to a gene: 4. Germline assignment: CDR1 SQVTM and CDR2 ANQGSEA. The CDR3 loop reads CSVDLGQGYGYTF. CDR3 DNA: TGCAGCGTTGATCTGGGACAGGGATATGGCTACACCTTC.